One sample yielded the 10 T cell receptor beta chains listed below, sequenced in a study of Ad26.COV2.S vaccination and SARS-CoV-2 variants. Described treatment: around 19 received Ad26.COV2.S at low or high dose, single or two shots; a few received placebo; per-sample allocation not given. Sampling happened 63 days after the first vaccine or placebo injection. The data were produced by immunoSEQ multiplex PCR, yet TCRdb's version contains in-frame clones alone and is incomplete. This table has 300,000 to 400,000 clones, about 85% appearing once. Material: peripheral blood, obtained in a trial of Ad26.COV2.S vaccine versus placebo. Receptor source: a person aged 18 to 59 who received the Ad26.COV2.S COVID-19 vaccine or a placebo.

This clone was recorded once. The chain recombines TRBV18 with TRBJ2-7; 10 nucleotides line up with TRBD2. The CDR3 contains 17 residues. Germline CDR1 is KGHSH and CDR2 is LQKENI. Unmatched junction bases numbered 9, after V lost 2 bases and J lost 2 bases. The CDR3 DNA reads as TGTGCCAGCTCACCAGGTATAGGTCTAGCGGGGGCCTACGAGCAGTACTTC. It specifies CASSPGIGLAGAYEQYF. The variable domain in full, with the rest retrieved from reference TRBV18 and TRBJ2-7, is NAGVMQNPRHLVRRRGQEARLRCSPMKGHSHVYWYRQLPEEGLKFMVYLQKENIIDESGMPKERFSAEFPKEGPSILRIQQVVRGDSAAYFCASSPGIGLAGAYEQYFGPGTRLTVT.

This sequence joins TRBV7-2 and TRBJ1-3; weak D call: TRBD1 (5 bases). V lost 0 bases to trimming and J lost 0 bases, with 9 bases between them. Germline V gives CDR1 SGHTA, CDR2 FQGNSA. This CDR3 has 16 amino acids. Written as DNA, the CDR3 is TGTGCCAGCAGCTTAGCGTCGGGGGGCTCTGGAAACACCATATATTTT. Translation gives CASSLASGGSGNTIYF.

This chain joins TRBV5-1 and TRBJ2-2; D is possibly TRBD1 or TRBD2 (7 bases each). The CDR3 has 16 residues. V was clipped by 7 bases and J by 1 base, with 17 bases between them. Per the germline V gene, CDR1 is SGHRS and CDR2 is YFSETQ. In nucleotides, the CDR3 is TGCGCCAGCTCCCAGGGAGGGGGCCGGAACACCGGGGAGCTGTTTTTT. Its protein is CASSQGGGRNTGELFF.

This clone was seen a single time. The chain joins TRBV7-9 to TRBJ1-2; D possibly corresponds to TRBD1 (5 bases). Trimming removed 3 bases at V and 3 bases at J, with 14 bases between. The CDR3 sequence is 15 residues long. Germline CDR1 and CDR2: SEHNR and FQNEAQ (reference sequence). The CDR3 here is CASSLATGEYYGYTF. CDR3 sequence (DNA): TGTGCCAGCAGCTTGGCTACAGGAGAGTACTATGGCTACACCTTC. The variable domain in full, with the rest retrieved from reference TRBV7-9 and TRBJ1-2, is DTGVSQNPRHKITKRGQNVTFRCDPISEHNRLYWYRQTLGQGPEFLTYFQNEAQLEKSRLLSDRFSAERPKGSFSTLEIQRTEQGDSAMYLCASSLATGEYYGYTFGSGTRLTVV.

This chain links TRBV20-1 with TRBJ2-3, with 10 nucleotides matching TRBD2. After removal of 3 bases from V and 4 bases from J, the junction contained 7 bases not matched to a gene. Germline CDR1 reads DFQATT; CDR2 reads SNEGSKA (reference sequence). This CDR3 region has 15 residues. The CDR3 coding sequence is TGCAGTGCTAGTGGGCTAGCGGGAGTGGCAGATACGCAGTATTTT. This codes for CSASGLAGVADTQYF.

This chain uses TRBV7-7 with TRBJ2-5; TRBD1 or TRBD2 may be the D gene (5 bases each). The CDR3 has 15 amino acids. Trimming pared 5 bases from V and 1 base from J, leaving 14 bases between. CDR1 is SSHAT and CDR2 is FNYEAQ in the germline V gene (reference sequence). CDR3 sequence: CASSVSGGSQETQYF. The CDR3 DNA follows: TGTGCCAGCAGCGTTAGTGGGGGATCCCAAGAGACCCAGTACTTC.

The V gene is TRBV27, the J gene TRBJ2-7, with a weak D call TRBD1 (5 bases). Trimming pared 3 bases from V and 0 bases from J, leaving 15 bases between. The CDR3 contains 16 residues. Germline V CDR1 and CDR2: MNHEY, SMNVEV (reference sequence). The CDR3 here is CASSFSRDWASYEQYF. The CDR3, as DNA: TGTGCCAGCAGTTTCTCCAGGGATTGGGCCTCCTACGAGCAGTACTTC.

This clone has a single count. This rearrangement joins TRBV5-4 to TRBJ2-7; TRBD2 matches at 9 bases. Germline lookup yields CDR1 SGHNT and CDR2 YYREEE (reference sequence). The CDR3 is made up of 16 amino acids. The trim removed 5 bases at V and 5 bases at J, leaving 14 bases unmatched. The CDR3 sequence: CASSPPRLAGVDEQYF. The CDR3 nucleotides read TGTGCCAGCAGTCCACCTAGGTTAGCGGGAGTAGACGAGCAGTACTTC.

This clone was detected ten times or more. The chain recombines TRBV9 with TRBJ2-3; 11 bases fit TRBD2. The J segment lost 5 bases and the V segment lost 0 bases, leaving 8 bases of the junction unmatched. The germline V gene has CDR1 SGDLS and CDR2 YYNGEE. The CDR3 has 17 amino acids. The CDR3 bases are TGTGCCAGCAGCGTAGTTGGTAGCGGGGGGGCTGGAGATACGCAGTATTTT. It codes for CASSVVGSGGAGDTQYF.

V gene TRBV27 combines with J gene TRBJ1-2; TRBD1 might be the D (5 bases). Looked up from germline, CDR1 is MNHEY and CDR2 is SMNVEV (reference sequence). The CDR3 sequence is 14 residues long. The ends were cut back, 3 bases at V and 8 bases at J, with 16 bases in the middle. In DNA, the CDR3 is TGTGCCAGCAGTTTGATGGGAACAGGTGTAGGCTACACCTTC. It codes for CASSLMGTGVGYTF.